Sequencing of this T cell receptor (beta chain) was carried out in a study of T cell responses to AZD1222 COVID-19 vaccine. In the case of this clone: Its matching antigen is unknown.

Data came from immunoSEQ multiplex PCR; TCRdb stores just in-frame clones and leaves some out. This sample has some 150,000 clones, with 82% found just once. Study-level points and caveats: Nearly half of unique spike-specific TCRs reportedly avoided B.1.351 and B.1.1.7 mutated regions. Donors in the cohort were predominantly white British and more often female, and clonal diversity was possibly underestimated.

Trimming pared 4 bases from V and 8 bases from J, leaving 12 bases between. The CDR3 loop spans 12 amino acids. Germline V gives CDR1 SGHNT, CDR2 YYREEE (reference sequence). Sample: peripheral blood, taken on day 0 of MenACWY control vaccination. The V call is TRBV5-4, the J call TRBJ1-1; D gene ambiguous. The receptor's source is an adult in good health. The CDR3 region is CASSKNSYEAFF. CDR3 bases: TGTGCCAGCAGCAAAAACAGCTACGAAGCTTTCTTT.